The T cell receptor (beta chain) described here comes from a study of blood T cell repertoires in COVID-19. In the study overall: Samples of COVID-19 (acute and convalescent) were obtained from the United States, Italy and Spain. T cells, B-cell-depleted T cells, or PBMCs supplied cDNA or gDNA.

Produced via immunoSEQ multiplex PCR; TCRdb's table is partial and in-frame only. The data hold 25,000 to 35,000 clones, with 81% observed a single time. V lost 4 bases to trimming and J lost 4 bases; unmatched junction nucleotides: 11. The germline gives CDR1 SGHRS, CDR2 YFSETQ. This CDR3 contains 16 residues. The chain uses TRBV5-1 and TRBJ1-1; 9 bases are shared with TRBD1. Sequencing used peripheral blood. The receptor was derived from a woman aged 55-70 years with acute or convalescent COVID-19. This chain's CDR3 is CASSIQGADFPTEAFF. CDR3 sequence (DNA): TGCGCCAGCAGCATACAGGGGGCGGATTTTCCCACTGAAGCTTTCTTT.